A single TCR beta chain is shown here with its context. Per the authors' pipeline: From reference gene primer amplification, estimates of nucleated cell counts were derived. Assay used: immunoSEQ multiplex PCR; TCRdb lists only in-frame clones, some missing. The DNA was the basis for D and trimming; V, J and clone size are from that table. The sample holds around 80,000 clones, 80% seen once. The data originate from a study of blood T cell repertoires in COVID-19. The germline gives CDR1 SGHNT, CDR2 YENEEA. The CDR3 contains 14 residues. V lost 3 bases to trimming and J lost 0 bases, with 5 bases between them.

This chain connects TRBV11-3 to TRBJ2-2; D gene ambiguous. This TCR was recovered from a man between 50 and 59 years old with COVID-19, enrolled during active disease. Sequenced material: peripheral blood. The CDR3 region has the DNA TGTGCCAGCAGCTTTCATTCGAACACCGGGGAGCTGTTTTTT. Its translation: CASSFHSNTGELFF.